The entry below describes one TCR beta chain. What antigen it recognizes has not been identified. No much larger clone exists at a distance of one base, and base qualities are not known. Using the deep immunoSEQ assay, TCR CDR3 regions were amplified from genomic DNA by multiplex PCR. Genomic DNA extracted from each cell subset was distributed evenly over all wells of several immunoSEQ 96-well plates, and each plate served as one replicate. For sorted subsets, each replicate PCR was loaded with 200 ng genomic DNA, equivalent to about 30,000 T cell genomes. Purified libraries were measured with a Qubit 3.0 fluorometer, size-checked on a Bioanalyzer 2100, and measured again with the KAPA Library Quantification kit. A separate single-read 150-cycle Illumina NextSeq 550 flow cell was used to sequence each immunoSEQ 96-well plate. Regarding the original processing steps: The immunoSEQ output contained only junctional sequences without quality scores, so filtering could not match that applied to full-length reads. To assign V/J genes and CDR3, sequences were annotated using PyIR, a Python wrapper for IgBLAST v1.9, with IMGT germline references. Reads were removed for weak V/J assignments (E-value above 1e-6), missing CDR3, stop codons, out-of-frame junctions, or ambiguous translated residues. V3J clonotypes were defined by identical inferred V gene, J gene, and CDR3 amino acid sequence. The percentage overlap between two repertoires was calculated by dividing the number of shared unique clonotypes by the size of the smaller repertoire. Three approaches were used to assess repertoire richness: RTK rarefaction, the Chao1 estimator, and Recon v2.1 estimates of unobserved clonotypes. Generation probabilities were computed with OLGA for all TCRbeta clonotypes obtained by the gDNA method from four donors. This immuneACCESS table, as held by TCRdb, lists in-frame sequences with V and J called but not all clones. Of the missing ones, under half trace to an unresolved V gene in checked studies; the others have no known cause. Clone size and the V and J calls come from that table; the DNA yielded D and trimming. This sample gives about 2.1 million clones in total; over 85% of them show up just once. The top ten hold roughly 1.7% of the sample.

For CDR1 and CDR2, the germline V gene (reference sequence) lists GTSNPN and SVGIG. Deletion took 0 bases off V and 6 bases off J, with a span of 10 bases between the germline ends. The CDR3 runs 13 residues from the cysteine to the phenylalanine. Just CDR3 DNA is preserved here, 39 bases in frame from base 1. CD8 naive samples consisted of CD45RO-negative cells that were positively selected for CCR7, yielding a CD45RA+CCR7+ population without TemRA cells. The donors were healthy, HIV-negative adults with no recently reported acute infections or vaccinations. All donors were Caucasian adults living in Nashville, Tennessee, USA. Blood was obtained by leukapheresis, after which PBMCs were separated by Ficoll-Histopaque density gradient centrifugation and cryopreserved in liquid nitrogen vapor phase. Analytical flow cytometry was used to check the purity and quantity of each magnetically sorted T cell population. From each sorted fraction, genomic DNA was isolated and quantified by UV absorbance on a Nanodrop 2000c.

The data stem from a study of shared clonotypes between healthy human individuals (TCRdb year 2020). At the level of the whole study: A couple of women and three men aged 18 to 49 years were included in the cohort. For each donor, three plates each were used for CD4 naive and CD4 memory, two plates were used for CD8 naive, and one plate was used for CD8 memory. The study deeply sequenced blood TCR repertoires of 5 or 6 healthy adults to estimate repertoire size and the extent of clonotype sharing between individuals. Libraries were prepared and TCR repertoires were sequenced by different laboratories using diverse techniques, in order to increase sequencing depth and limit assay-specific biases. Per donor, leukapheresis produced somewhere between about 0.9 and 9 billion PBMCs. Study-level results and caveats: Sharing across several donors was observed for about 4.8% of naive CD4, 3% to 3.5% of naive CD8, about 2.5% of memory CD4, and less than 0.45% of memory CD8 clonotypes. Based on pairwise subsampling, the degree of clonotype sharing among donors was expected to be affected by sequencing depth. Because the study included only a small number of donors, the genetic and exposure-history diversity represented was limited. Even with the large sequencing depth, rarefaction of the sorted-subset datasets indicated that sequencing was incomplete. Compared with non-shared clonotypes, clonotypes shared by all four sorted-subset donors had higher generation probabilities. Estimated clonotype richness was generally larger for naive than for memory subsets. Only blood was sampled, and tissue TCR repertoires likely differ from those in blood.

The sequence joins TRBV30 to TRBJ2-3, with the D gene call left open. The specimen sequenced was naive CD8+ T cells from PBMCs. In the paper's terms, the cell subset or site label means: CD45RA+CCR7+. This sequence was found in a man aged 18 to 30 in good health. Some clones in this sample may be carry-over from other donors' samples. The CDR3 protein sequence reads: CAWSVTEVDTQYF. The DNA sequence is given as TGTGCCTGGAGTGTAACCGAGGTGGATACGCAGTATTTT.